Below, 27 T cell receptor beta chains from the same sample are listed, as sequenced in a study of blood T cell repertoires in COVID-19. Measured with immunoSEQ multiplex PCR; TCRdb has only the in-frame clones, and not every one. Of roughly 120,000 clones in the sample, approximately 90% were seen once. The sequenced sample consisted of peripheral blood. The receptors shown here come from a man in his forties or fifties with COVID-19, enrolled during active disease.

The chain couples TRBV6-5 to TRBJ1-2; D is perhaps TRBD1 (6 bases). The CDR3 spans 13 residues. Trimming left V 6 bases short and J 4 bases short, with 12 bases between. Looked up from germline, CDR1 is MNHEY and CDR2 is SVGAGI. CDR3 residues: CASSQDSPYGYTF. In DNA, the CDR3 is TGTGCCAGCAGCCAGGACAGCCCCTATGGCTACACCTTC.

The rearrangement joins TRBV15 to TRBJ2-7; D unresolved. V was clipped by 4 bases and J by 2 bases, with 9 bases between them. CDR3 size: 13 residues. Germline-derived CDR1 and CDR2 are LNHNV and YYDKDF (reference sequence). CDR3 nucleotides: TGTGCCACCAGCATCCGGAGAACCTACGAGCAGTACTTC. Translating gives CATSIRRTYEQYF.

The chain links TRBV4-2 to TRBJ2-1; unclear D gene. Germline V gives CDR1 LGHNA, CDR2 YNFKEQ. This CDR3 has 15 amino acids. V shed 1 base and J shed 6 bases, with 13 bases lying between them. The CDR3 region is CASSQVSFYSNEQFF. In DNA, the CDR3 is TGTGCCAGCAGCCAAGTAAGTTTTTACTCCAATGAGCAGTTCTTC.

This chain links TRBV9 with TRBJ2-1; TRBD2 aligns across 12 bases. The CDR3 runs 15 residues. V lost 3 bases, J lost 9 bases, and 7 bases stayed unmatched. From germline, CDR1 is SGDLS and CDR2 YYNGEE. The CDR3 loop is CASSDSTSGRGEQFF. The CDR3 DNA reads TGTGCCAGCAGCGACTCGACTAGCGGGAGAGGTGAGCAGTTCTTC.

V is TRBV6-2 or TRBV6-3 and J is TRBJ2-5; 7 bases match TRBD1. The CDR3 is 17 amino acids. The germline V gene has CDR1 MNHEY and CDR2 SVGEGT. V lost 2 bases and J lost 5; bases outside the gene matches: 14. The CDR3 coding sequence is TGTGCCAGCAGTTACGACCAGACAGGGCAGGTTTCGGAGACCCAGTACTTC. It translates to CASSYDQTGQVSETQYF.

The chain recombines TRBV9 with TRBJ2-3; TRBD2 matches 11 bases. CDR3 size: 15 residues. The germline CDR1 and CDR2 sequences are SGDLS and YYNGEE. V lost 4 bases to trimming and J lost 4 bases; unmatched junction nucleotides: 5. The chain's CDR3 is CASSYTSGSSDTQYF. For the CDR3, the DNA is TGTGCCAGCAGCTACACTAGCGGGAGCTCAGATACGCAGTATTTT.

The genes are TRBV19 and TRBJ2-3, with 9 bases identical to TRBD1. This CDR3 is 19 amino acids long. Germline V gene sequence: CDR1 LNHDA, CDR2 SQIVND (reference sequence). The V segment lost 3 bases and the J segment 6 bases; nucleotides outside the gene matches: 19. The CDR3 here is CASSMDLGRDRVFRDTQYF. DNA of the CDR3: TGTGCCAGTAGTATGGATCTTGGGCGGGACAGGGTCTTCAGGGATACGCAGTATTTT.

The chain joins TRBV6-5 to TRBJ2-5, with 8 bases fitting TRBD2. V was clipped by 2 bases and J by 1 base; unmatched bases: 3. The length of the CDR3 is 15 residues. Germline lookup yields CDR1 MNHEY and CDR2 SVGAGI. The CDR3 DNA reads TGTGCCAGCAGTTACGGTAGCGGGGTCCAAGAGACCCAGTACTTC. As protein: CASSYGSGVQETQYF.

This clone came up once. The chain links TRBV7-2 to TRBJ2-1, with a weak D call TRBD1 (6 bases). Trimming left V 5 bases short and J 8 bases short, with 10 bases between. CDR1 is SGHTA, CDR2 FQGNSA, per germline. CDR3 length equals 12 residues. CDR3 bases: TGTGCCAGCAGCCTAGGGGGAGATGAGCAGTTCTTC. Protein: CASSLGGDEQFF.

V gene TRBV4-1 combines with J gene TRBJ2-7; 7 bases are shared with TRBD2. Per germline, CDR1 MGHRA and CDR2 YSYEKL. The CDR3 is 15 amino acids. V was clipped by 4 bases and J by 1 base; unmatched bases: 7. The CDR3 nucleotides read TGCGCCAGCAGCCCGAGCGGGGAGACTTCCTACGAGCAGTACTTC. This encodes CASSPSGETSYEQYF.

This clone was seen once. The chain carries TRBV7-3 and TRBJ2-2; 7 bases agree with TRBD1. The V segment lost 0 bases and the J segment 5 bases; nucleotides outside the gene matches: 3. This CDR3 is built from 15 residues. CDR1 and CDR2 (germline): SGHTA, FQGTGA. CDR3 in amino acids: CASSLTRDSTGELFF. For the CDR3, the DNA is TGTGCCAGCAGCTTAACCCGGGACAGTACCGGGGAGCTGTTTTTT. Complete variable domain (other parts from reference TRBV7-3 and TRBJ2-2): GAGVSQTPSNKVTEKGKYVELRCDPISGHTALYWYRQSLGQGPEFLIYFQGTGAADDSGLPNDRFFAVRPEGSVSTLKIQRTERGDSAVYLCASSLTRDSTGELFFGEGSRLTVL.

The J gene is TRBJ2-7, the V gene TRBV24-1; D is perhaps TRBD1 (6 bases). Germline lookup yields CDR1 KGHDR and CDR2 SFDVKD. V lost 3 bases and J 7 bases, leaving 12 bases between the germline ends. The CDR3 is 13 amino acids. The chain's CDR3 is CATSDEQGKEQYF. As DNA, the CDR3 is TGTGCCACCAGTGATGAACAGGGAAAGGAGCAGTACTTC.

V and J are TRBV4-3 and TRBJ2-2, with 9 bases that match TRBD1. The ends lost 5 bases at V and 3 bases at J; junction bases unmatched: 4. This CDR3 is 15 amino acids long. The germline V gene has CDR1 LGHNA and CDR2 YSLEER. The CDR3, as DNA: TGCGCCAGCAGCTCCCGACAGGGGGACACCGGGGAGCTGTTTTTT. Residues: CASSSRQGDTGELFF.

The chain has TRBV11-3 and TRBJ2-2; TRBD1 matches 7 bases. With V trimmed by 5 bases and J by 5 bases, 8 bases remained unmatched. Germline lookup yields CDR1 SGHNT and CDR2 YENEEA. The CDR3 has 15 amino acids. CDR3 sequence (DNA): TGTGCCAGCAGCCCCAGACAGGGTGAGACCGGGGAGCTGTTTTTT. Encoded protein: CASSPRQGETGELFF. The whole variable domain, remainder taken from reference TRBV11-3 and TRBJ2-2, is EAGVVQSPRYKIIEKKQPVAFWCNPISGHNTLYWYLQNLGQGPELLIRYENEEAVDDSQLPKDRFSAERLKGVDSTLKIQPAELGDSAVYLCASSPRQGETGELFFGEGSRLTVL.

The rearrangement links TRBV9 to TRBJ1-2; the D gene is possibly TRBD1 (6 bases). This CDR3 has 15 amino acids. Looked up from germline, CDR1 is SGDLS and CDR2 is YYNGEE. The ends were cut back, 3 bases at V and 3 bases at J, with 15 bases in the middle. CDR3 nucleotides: TGTGCCAGCAGCGCTCGGACAGTGGGTTACTATGGCTACACCTTC. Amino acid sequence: CASSARTVGYYGYTF.

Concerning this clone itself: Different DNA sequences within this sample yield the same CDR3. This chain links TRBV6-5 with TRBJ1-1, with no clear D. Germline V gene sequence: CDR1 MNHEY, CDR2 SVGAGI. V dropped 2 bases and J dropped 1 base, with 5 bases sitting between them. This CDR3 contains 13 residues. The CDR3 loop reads CASSYGRNTEAFF. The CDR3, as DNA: TGTGCCAGCAGTTACGGCAGGAACACTGAAGCTTTCTTT.

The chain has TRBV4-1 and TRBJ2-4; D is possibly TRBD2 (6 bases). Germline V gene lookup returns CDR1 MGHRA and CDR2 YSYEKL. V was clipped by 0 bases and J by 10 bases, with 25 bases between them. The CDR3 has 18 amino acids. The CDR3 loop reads CASSQERSGGIRSRIQYF. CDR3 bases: TGCGCCAGCAGCCAAGAAAGGAGTGGGGGGATCCGCTCTCGGATTCAGTACTTC.

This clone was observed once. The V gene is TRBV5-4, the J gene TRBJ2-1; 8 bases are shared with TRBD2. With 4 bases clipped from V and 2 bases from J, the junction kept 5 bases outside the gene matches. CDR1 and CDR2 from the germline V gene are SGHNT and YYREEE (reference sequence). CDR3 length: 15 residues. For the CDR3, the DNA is TGTGCCAGCAGCGAGAGCGGGAGAACCTACAATGAGCAGTTCTTC. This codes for CASSESGRTYNEQFF.

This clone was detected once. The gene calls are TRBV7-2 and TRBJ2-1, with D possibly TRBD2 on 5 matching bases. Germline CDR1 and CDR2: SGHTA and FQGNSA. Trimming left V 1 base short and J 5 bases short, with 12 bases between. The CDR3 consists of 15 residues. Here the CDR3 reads CASSLDFSGHNEQFF. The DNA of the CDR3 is TGTGCCAGCAGCTTAGACTTCAGCGGCCACAATGAGCAGTTCTTC.

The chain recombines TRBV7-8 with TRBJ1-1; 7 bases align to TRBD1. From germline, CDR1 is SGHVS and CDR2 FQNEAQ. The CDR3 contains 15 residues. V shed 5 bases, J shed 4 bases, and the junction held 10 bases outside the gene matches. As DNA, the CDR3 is TGTGCCAGCAGCCTCGGGACACAGGGGACCACTGAAGCTTTCTTT. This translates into CASSLGTQGTTEAFF.

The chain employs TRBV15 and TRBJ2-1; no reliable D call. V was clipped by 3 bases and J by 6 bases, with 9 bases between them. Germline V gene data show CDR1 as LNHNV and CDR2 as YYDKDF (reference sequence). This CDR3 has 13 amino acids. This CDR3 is CATSRGVFNEQFF. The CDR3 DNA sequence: TGTGCCACCAGCAGGGGCGTATTCAATGAGCAGTTCTTC.

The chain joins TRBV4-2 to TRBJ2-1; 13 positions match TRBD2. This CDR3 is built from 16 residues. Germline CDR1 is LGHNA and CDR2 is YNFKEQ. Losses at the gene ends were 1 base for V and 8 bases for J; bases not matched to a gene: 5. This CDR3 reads CASSQGTSGGGHEQFF. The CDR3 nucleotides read TGTGCCAGCAGCCAAGGGACTAGCGGGGGTGGCCATGAGCAGTTCTTC.

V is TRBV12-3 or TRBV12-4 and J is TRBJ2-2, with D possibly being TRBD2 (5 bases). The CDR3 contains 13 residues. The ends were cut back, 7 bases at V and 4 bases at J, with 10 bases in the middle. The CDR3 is CASTRTGTGELFF. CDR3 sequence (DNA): TGTGCCAGCACTCGGACTGGCACCGGGGAGCTGTTTTTT.

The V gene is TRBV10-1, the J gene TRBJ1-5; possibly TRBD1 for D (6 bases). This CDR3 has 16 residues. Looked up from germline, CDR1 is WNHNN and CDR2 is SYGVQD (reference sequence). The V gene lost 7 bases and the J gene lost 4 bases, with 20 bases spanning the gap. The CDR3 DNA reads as TGCGCCAGCACCCGGACAGAGTACCCCAAGAATCAGCCCCAGCATTTT. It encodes CASTRTEYPKNQPQHF.

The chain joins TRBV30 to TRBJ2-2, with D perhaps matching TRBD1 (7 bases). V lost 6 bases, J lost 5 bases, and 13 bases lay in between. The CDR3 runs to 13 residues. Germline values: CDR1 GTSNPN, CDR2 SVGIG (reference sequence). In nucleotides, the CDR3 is TGTGCCTGCCGACCAGGGGGGACCGGGGAGCTGTTTTTT. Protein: CACRPGGTGELFF.

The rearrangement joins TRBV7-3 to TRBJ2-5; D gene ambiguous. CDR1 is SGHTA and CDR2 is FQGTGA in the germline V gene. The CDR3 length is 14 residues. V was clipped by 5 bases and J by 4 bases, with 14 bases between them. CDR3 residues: CASSPAIDSETQYF. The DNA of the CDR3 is TGTGCCAGCAGCCCCGCTATAGACTCAGAGACCCAGTACTTC.

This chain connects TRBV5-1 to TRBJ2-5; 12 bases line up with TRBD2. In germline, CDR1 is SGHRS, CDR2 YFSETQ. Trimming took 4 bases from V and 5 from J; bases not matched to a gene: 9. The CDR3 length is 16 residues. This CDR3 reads CASSLATSGSLETQYF. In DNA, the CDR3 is TGCGCCAGCAGCCTAGCGACTAGCGGGAGCCTCGAGACCCAGTACTTC.